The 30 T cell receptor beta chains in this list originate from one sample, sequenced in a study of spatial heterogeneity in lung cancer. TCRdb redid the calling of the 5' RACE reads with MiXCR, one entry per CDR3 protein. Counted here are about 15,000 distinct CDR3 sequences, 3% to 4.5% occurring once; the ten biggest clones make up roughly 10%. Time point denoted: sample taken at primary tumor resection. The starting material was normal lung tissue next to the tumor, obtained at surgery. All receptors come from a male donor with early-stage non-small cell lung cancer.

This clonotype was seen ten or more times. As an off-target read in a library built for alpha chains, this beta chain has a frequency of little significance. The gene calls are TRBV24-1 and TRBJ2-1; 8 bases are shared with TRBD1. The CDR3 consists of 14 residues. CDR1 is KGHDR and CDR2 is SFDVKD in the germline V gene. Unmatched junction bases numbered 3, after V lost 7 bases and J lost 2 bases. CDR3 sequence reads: CATRGQGPYNEQFF. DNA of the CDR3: TGTGCCACCAGAGGACAGGGTCCCTACAATGAGCAGTTCTTC.

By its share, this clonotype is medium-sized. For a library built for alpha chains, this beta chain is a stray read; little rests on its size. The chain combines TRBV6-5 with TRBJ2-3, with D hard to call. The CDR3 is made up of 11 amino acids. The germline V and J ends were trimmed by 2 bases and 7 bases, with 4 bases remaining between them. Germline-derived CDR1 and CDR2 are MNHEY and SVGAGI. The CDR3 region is CASSYGNTQYF. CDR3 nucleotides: TGTGCCAGCAGTTACGGGAATACGCAGTATTTT.

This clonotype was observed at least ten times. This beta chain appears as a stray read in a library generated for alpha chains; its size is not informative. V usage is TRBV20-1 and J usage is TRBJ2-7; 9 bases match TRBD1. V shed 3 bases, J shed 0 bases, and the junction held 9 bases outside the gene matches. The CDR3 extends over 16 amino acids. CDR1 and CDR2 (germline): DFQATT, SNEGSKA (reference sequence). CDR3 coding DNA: TGCAGTGCTAGTGCTTGGACAGGGGTTGGCTCCTACGAGCAGTACTTC. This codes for CSASAWTGVGSYEQYF.

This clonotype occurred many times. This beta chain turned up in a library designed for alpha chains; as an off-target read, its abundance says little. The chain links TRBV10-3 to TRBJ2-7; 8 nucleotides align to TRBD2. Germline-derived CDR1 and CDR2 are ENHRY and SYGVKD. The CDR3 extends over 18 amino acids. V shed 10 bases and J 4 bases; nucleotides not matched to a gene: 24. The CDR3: CATHPSGSSQTSPYEQYF. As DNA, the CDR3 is TGTGCCACCCACCCCAGCGGGAGTTCCCAAACATCCCCTTACGAGCAGTACTTC.

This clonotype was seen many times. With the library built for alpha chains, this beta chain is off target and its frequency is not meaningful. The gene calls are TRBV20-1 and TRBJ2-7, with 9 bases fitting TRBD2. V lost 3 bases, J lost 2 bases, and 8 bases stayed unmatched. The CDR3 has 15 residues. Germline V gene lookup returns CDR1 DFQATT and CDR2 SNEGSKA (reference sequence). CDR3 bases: TGCAGTGCTAGCCAAACTAGCGGGCCTCCCTACGAGCAGTACTTC. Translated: CSASQTSGPPYEQYF.

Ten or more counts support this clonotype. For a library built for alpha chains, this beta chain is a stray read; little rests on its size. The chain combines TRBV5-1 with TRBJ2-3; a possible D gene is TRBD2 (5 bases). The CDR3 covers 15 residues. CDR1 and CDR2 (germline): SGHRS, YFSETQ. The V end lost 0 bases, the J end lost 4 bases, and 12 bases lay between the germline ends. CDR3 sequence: CASSLVGDGSDTQYF. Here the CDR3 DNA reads TGCGCCAGCAGCTTGGTCGGGGATGGGTCAGATACGCAGTATTTT.

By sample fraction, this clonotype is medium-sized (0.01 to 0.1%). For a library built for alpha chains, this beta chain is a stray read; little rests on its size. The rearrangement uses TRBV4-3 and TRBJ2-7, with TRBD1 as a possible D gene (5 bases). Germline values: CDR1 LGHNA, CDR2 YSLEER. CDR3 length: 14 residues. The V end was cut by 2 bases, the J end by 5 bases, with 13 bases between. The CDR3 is CASSQMGRVDEQYF. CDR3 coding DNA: TGCGCCAGCAGCCAAATGGGCAGGGTGGACGAGCAGTACTTC.

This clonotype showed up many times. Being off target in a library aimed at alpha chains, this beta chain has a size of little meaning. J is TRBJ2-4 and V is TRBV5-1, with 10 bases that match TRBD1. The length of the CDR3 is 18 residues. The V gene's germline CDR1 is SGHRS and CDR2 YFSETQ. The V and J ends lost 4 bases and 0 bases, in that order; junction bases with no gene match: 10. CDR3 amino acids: CASSADPDRGLAKNIQYF. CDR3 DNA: TGCGCCAGCAGCGCGGACCCGGACAGGGGGTTAGCCAAAAACATTCAGTACTTC. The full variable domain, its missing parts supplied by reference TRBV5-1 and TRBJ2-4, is KAGVTQTPRYLIKTRGQQVTLSCSPISGHRSVSWYQQTPGQGLQFLFEYFSETQRNKGNFPGRFSGRQFSNSRSEMNVSTLELGDSALYLCASSADPDRGLAKNIQYFGAGTRLSVL.

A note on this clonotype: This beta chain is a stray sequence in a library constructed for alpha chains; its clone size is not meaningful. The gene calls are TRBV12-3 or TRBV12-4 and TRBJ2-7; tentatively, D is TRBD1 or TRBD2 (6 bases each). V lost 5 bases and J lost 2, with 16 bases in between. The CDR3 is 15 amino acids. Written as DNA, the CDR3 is TGTGCCAGCAGTCCAAGGGGGGTTTCGACCTACGAGCAGTACTTC. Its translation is CASSPRGVSTYEQYF.

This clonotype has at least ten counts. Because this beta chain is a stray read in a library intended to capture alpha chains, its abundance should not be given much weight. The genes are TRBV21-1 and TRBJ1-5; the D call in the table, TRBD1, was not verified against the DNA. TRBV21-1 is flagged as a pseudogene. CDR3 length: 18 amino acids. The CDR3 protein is CASSKGERDRASNQPQHF. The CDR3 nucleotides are TGTGCCAGCAGCAAAGGGGAAAGGGACAGGGCGAGCAATCAGCCCCAGCATTTT.

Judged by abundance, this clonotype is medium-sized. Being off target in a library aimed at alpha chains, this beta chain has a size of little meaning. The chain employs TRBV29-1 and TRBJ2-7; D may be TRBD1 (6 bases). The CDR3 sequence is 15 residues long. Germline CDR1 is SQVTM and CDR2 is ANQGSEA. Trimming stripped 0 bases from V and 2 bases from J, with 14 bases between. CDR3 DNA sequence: TGCAGCGTTGAAGATCGAGGCACAGGGACCTACGAGCAGTACTTC. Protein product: CSVEDRGTGTYEQYF.

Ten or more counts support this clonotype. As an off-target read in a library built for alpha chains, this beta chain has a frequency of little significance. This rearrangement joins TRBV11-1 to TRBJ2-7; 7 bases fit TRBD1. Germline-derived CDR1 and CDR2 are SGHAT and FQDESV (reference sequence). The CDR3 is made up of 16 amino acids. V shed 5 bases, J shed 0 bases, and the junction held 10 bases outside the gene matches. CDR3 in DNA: TGTGCCAGCAGCCCGGACTTACGGGACAGCTCCTACGAGCAGTACTTC. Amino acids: CASSPDLRDSSYEQYF.

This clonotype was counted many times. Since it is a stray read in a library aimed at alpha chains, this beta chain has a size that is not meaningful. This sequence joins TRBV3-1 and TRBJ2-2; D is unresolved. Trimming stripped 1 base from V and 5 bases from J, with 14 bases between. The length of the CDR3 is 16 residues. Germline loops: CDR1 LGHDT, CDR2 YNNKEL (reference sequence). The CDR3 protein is CASSQGVGGTTGELFF. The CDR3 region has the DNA TGTGCCAGCAGCCAAGGGGTAGGCGGAACGACCGGGGAGCTGTTTTTT.

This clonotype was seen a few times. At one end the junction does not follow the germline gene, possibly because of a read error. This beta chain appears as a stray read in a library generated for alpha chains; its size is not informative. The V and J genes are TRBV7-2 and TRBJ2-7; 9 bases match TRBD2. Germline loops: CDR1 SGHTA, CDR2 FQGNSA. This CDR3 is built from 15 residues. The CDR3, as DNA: TGTGCCACCAGCTCCCGAGGGACTAGCACCTACGAGCAGTACTTC. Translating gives CATSSRGTSTYEQYF.

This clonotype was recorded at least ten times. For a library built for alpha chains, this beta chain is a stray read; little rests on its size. The CDR3 is CASSPGQNNSPLHF. The CDR3 DNA sequence: TGTGCCAGCAGCCCGGGACAGAATAATTCACCCCTCCACTTT. The chain joins TRBV3-1 to TRBJ1-6; 7 nucleotides match TRBD1. The CDR3 loop spans 14 amino acids. V lost 4 bases, J lost 5 bases, and 2 bases stayed unmatched. Germline loops: CDR1 LGHDT, CDR2 YNNKEL (reference sequence).

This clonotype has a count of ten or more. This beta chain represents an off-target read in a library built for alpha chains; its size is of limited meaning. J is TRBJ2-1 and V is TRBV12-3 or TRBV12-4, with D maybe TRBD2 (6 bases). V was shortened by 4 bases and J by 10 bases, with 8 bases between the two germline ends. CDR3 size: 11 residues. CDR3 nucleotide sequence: TGTGCCAGCAGTTCCCTAGCGGAGCAGTTCTTC. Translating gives CASSSLAEQFF.

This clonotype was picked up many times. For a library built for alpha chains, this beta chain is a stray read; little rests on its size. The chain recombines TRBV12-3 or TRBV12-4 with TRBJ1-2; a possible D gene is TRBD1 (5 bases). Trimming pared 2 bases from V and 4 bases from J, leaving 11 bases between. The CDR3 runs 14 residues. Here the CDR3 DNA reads TGTGCCAGCAGTTTAATGGGGCAGAGCTATGGCTACACCTTC. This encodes CASSLMGQSYGYTF.

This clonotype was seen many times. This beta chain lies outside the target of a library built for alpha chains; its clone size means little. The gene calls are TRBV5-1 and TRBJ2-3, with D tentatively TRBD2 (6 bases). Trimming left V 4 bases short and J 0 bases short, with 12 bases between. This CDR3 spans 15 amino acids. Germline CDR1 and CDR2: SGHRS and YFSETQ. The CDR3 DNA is TGCGCCAGCAGCGCCCGACTAGGTAGCACAGATACGCAGTATTTT. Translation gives CASSARLGSTDTQYF.

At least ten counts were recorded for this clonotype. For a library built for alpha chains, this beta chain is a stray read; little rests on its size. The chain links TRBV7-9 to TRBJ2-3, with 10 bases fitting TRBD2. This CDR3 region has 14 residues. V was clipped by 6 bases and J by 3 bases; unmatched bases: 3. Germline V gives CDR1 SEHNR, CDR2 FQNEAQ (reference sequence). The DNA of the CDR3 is TGTGCCAGCAGGTCTAGCGGGAGTACAGATACGCAGTATTTT. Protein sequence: CASRSSGSTDTQYF.

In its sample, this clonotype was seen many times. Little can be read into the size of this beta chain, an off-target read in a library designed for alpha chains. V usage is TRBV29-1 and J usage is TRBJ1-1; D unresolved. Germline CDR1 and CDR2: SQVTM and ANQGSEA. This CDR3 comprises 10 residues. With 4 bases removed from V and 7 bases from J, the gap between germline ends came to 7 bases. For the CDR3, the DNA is TGCAGCGTTGCGGGGAATGAAGCTTTCTTT. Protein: CSVAGNEAFF.

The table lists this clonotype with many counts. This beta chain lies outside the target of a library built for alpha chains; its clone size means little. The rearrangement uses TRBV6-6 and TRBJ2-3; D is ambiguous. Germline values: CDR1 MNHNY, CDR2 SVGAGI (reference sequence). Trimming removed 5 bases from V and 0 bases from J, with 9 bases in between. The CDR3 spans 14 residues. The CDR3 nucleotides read TGTGCCAGCAGTGAGACGGATAGCACAGATACGCAGTATTTT. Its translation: CASSETDSTDTQYF.

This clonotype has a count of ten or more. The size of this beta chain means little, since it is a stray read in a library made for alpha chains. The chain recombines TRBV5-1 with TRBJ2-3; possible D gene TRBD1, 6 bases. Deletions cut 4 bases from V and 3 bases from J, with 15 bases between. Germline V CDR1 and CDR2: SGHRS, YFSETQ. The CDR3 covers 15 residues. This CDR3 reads CASSLQGIQTDTQYF. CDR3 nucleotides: TGCGCCAGCAGCCTACAGGGAATTCAAACAGATACGCAGTATTTT. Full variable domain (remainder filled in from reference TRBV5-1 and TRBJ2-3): KAGVTQTPRYLIKTRGQQVTLSCSPISGHRSVSWYQQTPGQGLQFLFEYFSETQRNKGNFPGRFSGRQFSNSRSEMNVSTLELGDSALYLCASSLQGIQTDTQYFGPGTRLTVL.

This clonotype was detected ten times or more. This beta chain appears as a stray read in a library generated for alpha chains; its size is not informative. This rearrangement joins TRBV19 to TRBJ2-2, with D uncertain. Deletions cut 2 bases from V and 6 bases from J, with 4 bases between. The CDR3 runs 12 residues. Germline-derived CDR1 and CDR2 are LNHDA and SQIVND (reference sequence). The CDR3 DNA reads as TGTGCCAGTAGTATAACATCCGGGGAGCTGTTTTTT. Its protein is CASSITSGELFF.

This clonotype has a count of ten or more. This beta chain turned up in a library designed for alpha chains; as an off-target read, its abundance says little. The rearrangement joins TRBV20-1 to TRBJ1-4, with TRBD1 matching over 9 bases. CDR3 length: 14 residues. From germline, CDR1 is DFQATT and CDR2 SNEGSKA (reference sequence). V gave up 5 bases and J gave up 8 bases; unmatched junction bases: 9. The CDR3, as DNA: TGCAGTGCTCCCCCGGGACAGGGAGGAGAAAAACTGTTTTTT. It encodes CSAPPGQGGEKLFF.

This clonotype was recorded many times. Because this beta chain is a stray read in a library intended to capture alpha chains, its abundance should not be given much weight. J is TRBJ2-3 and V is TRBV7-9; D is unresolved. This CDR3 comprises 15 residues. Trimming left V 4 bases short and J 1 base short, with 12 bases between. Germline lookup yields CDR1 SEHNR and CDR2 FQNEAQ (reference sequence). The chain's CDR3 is CASSSNRIRTDTQYF. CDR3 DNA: TGTGCCAGCAGCTCCAATCGGATCCGCACAGATACGCAGTATTTT.

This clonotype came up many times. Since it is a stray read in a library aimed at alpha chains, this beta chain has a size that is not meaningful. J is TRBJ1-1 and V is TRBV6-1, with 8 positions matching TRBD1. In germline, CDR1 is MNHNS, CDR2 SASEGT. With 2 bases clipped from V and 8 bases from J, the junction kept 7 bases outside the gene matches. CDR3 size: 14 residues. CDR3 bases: TGTGCCAGCAGTGAACCGAAAGGACAGGGAGAAGCTTTCTTT. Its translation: CASSEPKGQGEAFF.

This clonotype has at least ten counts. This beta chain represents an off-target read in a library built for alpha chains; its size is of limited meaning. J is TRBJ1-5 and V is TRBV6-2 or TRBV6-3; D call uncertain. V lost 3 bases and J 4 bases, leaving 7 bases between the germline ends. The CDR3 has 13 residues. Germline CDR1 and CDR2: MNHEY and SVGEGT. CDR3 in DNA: TGTGCCAGCAGTTATACTCCGAATCAGCCCCAGCATTTT. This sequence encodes CASSYTPNQPQHF.

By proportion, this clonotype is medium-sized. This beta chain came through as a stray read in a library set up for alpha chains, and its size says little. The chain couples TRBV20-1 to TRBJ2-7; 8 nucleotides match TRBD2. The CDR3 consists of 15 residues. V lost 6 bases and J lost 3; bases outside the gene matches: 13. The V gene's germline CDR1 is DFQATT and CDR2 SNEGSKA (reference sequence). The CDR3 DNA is TGCAGTGCGTTGGGCAAACCGGGACTAGGCTACGAGCAGTACTTC. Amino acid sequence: CSALGKPGLGYEQYF.

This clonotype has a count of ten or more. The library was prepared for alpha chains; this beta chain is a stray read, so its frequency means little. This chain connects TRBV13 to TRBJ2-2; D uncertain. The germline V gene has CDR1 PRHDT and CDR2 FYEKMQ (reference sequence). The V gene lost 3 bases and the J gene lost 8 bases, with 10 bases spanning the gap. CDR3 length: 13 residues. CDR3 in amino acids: CASSFKLSGELFF. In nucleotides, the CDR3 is TGTGCCAGCAGCTTTAAGTTATCGGGGGAGCTGTTTTTT.

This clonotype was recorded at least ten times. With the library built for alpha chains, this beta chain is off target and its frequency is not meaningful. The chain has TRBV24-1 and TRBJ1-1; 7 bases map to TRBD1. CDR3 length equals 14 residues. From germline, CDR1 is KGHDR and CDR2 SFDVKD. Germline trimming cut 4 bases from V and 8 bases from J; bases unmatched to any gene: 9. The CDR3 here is CATSDPRQGGEAFF. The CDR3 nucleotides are TGTGCCACCAGTGACCCCCGTCAGGGGGGGGAAGCTTTCTTT.